Sequencing of this T cell receptor beta chain was carried out in a study of tumor-infiltrating lymphocytes in localized non-small cell lung cancer. Clones were read by immunoSEQ multiplex PCR, and TCRdb kept only the in-frame ones, dropping some. The profile shows 14,000 to 15,000 clones, roughly 79% of them singletons. Regarding this clone: The antigen is undetermined.

Trimming pared 2 bases from V and 4 bases from J, leaving 7 bases between. The CDR3 spans 13 residues. Germline lookup yields CDR1 SGDLS and CDR2 YYNGEE. Findings and limits, study-wide: TCRbeta sequencing showed higher T cell infiltration in tumors than uninvolved lung. Immunotypes IM1 and IM2 had similar TCR-derived T-cell fractions.

The sequencing input was lung tumor tissue. The rearrangement uses TRBV9 and TRBJ1-3; D is undetermined. The sequence came from a human donor with non-small cell lung cancer. The CDR3: CASSVGRGNTIYF. CDR3 bases: TGTGCCAGCAGCGTCGGGCGCGGAAACACCATATATTTT.